The 25 T cell receptor beta chains in this list originate from one sample, sequenced in a study of cytotoxic CD8 clonotypes in ibrutinib-treated CLL. Sequenced by immunoSEQ multiplex PCR; TCRdb stores in-frame clones only, minus some. The sample includes some 7,000 clones, roughly 84% seen only once; the top ten take around 3.5%. Sequenced material: PBMCs, taken before ibrutinib treatment. These receptors were obtained from a human donor with chronic lymphocytic leukemia.

The V gene is TRBV5-1, the J gene TRBJ2-1; D unresolved. From germline, CDR1 is SGHRS and CDR2 YFSETQ. Trimming left V 7 bases short and J 4 bases short, with 15 bases between. This CDR3 spans 14 amino acids. CDR3 loop: CASRPDAAYNEQFF. CDR3 sequence (DNA): TGCGCCAGCCGTCCGGATGCCGCTTACAATGAGCAGTTCTTC.

The V and J genes are TRBV7-8 and TRBJ1-1; maybe TRBD1 (6 bases). V was cut by 3 bases and J by 7 bases, with 12 bases left in between. The CDR3 spans 13 residues. The germline CDR1 and CDR2 sequences are SGHVS and FQNEAQ. CDR3 sequence (DNA): TGTGCCAGCAGCTTGAAACAGGGCCTTGAAGCTTTCTTT. Its protein product is CASSLKQGLEAFF.

V usage is TRBV4-3 and J usage is TRBJ2-4; a possible D gene is TRBD1 (6 bases). Germline CDR1 LGHNA, CDR2 YSLEER. CDR3 size: 15 residues. V was pared by 2 bases and J by 6 bases, with 14 bases between. The CDR3 spells CASSQTTGSLNIQYF. CDR3 DNA: TGCGCCAGCAGCCAAACGACAGGAAGCTTAAACATTCAGTACTTC.

This clone was seen a few times. This chain links TRBV4-3 with TRBJ2-6; TRBD1 aligns across 9 bases. After removal of 3 bases from V and 1 base from J, the junction contained 7 bases not matched to a gene. The germline V gene encodes CDR1 LGHNA and CDR2 YSLEER. The CDR3 consists of 18 residues. DNA for the CDR3: TGCGCCAGCAGCCAGGATCCGGGACAGGGATCTGGGGCCAACGTCCTGACTTTC. It specifies CASSQDPGQGSGANVLTF.

V is TRBV2 and J is TRBJ2-5; 7 positions match TRBD1. The J segment lost 5 bases and the V segment lost 4 bases, leaving 7 bases of the junction unmatched. The CDR3 totals 14 residues. Germline V gene data show CDR1 as SNHLY and CDR2 as FYNNEI. The CDR3 nucleotides are TGTGCCAGCAGTGTCTCGACAGGGTTGGAGACCCAGTACTTC. Encoded protein: CASSVSTGLETQYF.

CDR3 residues: CASGLQREVGNSPLHF. Here the CDR3 DNA reads TGCGCCAGCGGCCTCCAACGGGAAGTCGGTAATTCACCCCTCCACTTT. This sequence joins TRBV4-1 and TRBJ1-6, with D unresolved. In germline, CDR1 is MGHRA, CDR2 YSYEKL. V shed 8 bases and J shed 6 bases, with 20 bases lying between them. The length of the CDR3 is 16 residues.

This clone was counted between two and nine times. The chain employs TRBV11-2 and TRBJ1-1; D is possibly TRBD1 (5 bases). Trimming took off 1 base at V and 10 bases at J, with 16 bases between the two ends. This CDR3 is built from 14 residues. The germline V gene has CDR1 SGHAT and CDR2 FQNNGV. Here the CDR3 DNA reads TGTGCCAGCAGCTTAGGGGGCGGACCAGAGGGAGCTTTCTTT. Its translation: CASSLGGGPEGAFF.

The chain combines TRBV6-6 with TRBJ2-1; 12 bases match TRBD2. Germline V gene lookup returns CDR1 MNHNY and CDR2 SVGAGI (reference sequence). J was trimmed by 6 bases and V by 6 bases; bases with no gene match: 9. The CDR3 length is 16 residues. The CDR3 DNA sequence: TGTGCCAGCAGCTGCACGCCTAGCGGGAGGGCCAATGAGCAGTTCTTC. This codes for CASSCTPSGRANEQFF.

The chain links TRBV7-6 to TRBJ2-2; D may be TRBD1 (6 bases). This CDR3 is 14 amino acids long. Germline assignment: CDR1 SGHVS and CDR2 FNYEAQ. Trimming pared 1 base from V and 3 bases from J, leaving 6 bases between. CDR3 residues: CASSLEGDTGELFF. CDR3 bases: TGTGCCAGCAGCTTAGAGGGGGACACCGGGGAGCTGTTTTTT.

This chain uses TRBV19 with TRBJ1-2; the match to TRBD1 covers 7 bases. J was trimmed by 4 bases and V by 3 bases; bases with no gene match: 8. Germline V gene sequence: CDR1 LNHDA, CDR2 SQIVND (reference sequence). The CDR3 length is 15 residues. CDR3 DNA: TGTGCCAGTAGTATTGCCGGACAGGCATCCTATGGCTACACCTTC. Protein sequence: CASSIAGQASYGYTF. Supplemented by reference TRBV19 and TRBJ1-2, the full variable domain reads DGGITQSPKYLFRKEGQNVTLSCEQNLNHDAMYWYRQDPGQGLRLIYYSQIVNDFQKGDIAEGYSVSREKKESFPLTVTSAQKNPTAFYLCASSIAGQASYGYTFGSGTRLTVV.

V is TRBV28 and J is TRBJ1-6, with a tentative D call TRBD1 (5 bases). This CDR3 has 15 amino acids. V was trimmed by 5 bases and J by 0 bases, leaving 8 bases between them. Germline CDR1 reads MDHEN; CDR2 reads SYDVKM. DNA for the CDR3: TGTGCCAGCAGTCCGGGGACCTCCTATAATTCACCCCTCCACTTT. It is translated as CASSPGTSYNSPLHF.

This clone was counted a single time. The CDR3 reads CAIQSPDSPNQPQHF. CDR3 sequence (DNA): TGTGCCATCCAAAGCCCGGACAGCCCAAATCAGCCCCAGCATTTT. The chain uses TRBV28 and TRBJ1-5; D may be TRBD1 (6 bases). This CDR3 is 15 amino acids long. Trimming pared 10 bases from V and 4 bases from J, leaving 20 bases between. The germline CDR1 and CDR2 sequences are MDHEN and SYDVKM.

This chain uses TRBV7-9 with TRBJ1-4; D is unresolved. The germline V gene encodes CDR1 SEHNR and CDR2 FQNEAQ (reference sequence). V was shortened by 5 bases and J by 3 bases, with 16 bases between the two germline ends. This CDR3 comprises 16 residues. The CDR3 reads CASSPTRPSANEKLFF. Written as DNA, the CDR3 is TGTGCCAGCAGCCCGACACGGCCCTCTGCTAATGAAAAACTGTTTTTT.

V is TRBV28 and J is TRBJ1-2; D is undetermined. This CDR3 has 18 amino acids. Trimming took 5 bases from V and 4 from J, leaving 26 bases between them. CDR1 is MDHEN and CDR2 is SYDVKM in the germline V gene. In DNA form, the CDR3 reads TGTGCCAGCAGTCCTCTCCCTTCGAGGTCCCCGGTAGGCTATGGCTACACCTTC. Protein sequence: CASSPLPSRSPVGYGYTF.

The chain employs TRBV18 and TRBJ2-7, with 9 bases lining up with TRBD2. Germline trimming cut 2 bases from V and 3 bases from J; bases unmatched to any gene: 5. The CDR3 length is 15 residues. Germline-derived CDR1 and CDR2 are KGHSH and LQKENI. CDR3 protein: CASSPTSGRFYEQYF. The CDR3 DNA sequence: TGTGCCAGCTCACCAACCAGCGGGAGGTTCTACGAGCAGTACTTC.

The J gene is TRBJ2-5, the V gene TRBV5-1; D ambiguous. This CDR3 comprises 13 residues. The V and J ends lost 1 base and 2 bases respectively, with 6 bases between them. In germline, CDR1 is SGHRS, CDR2 YFSETQ. In nucleotides, the CDR3 is TGCGCCAGCAGCTTGCTGGGTCAAGAGACCCAGTACTTC. This gives the protein CASSLLGQETQYF.

This clone was seen a handful of times. The chain joins TRBV19 to TRBJ2-4; D remains unclear. The CDR3 is made up of 12 amino acids. Germline-derived CDR1 and CDR2 are LNHDA and SQIVND (reference sequence). Trimming took off 4 bases at V and 8 bases at J, with 9 bases between the two ends. DNA for the CDR3: TGTGCCAGTAGTAGACAAGTTGACATTCAGTACTTC. Its protein product is CASSRQVDIQYF.

The chain's CDR3 is CASSPSGGLAGREQYF. In nucleotides, the CDR3 is TGTGCCAGCAGCCCCTCCGGGGGACTAGCGGGACGCGAGCAGTACTTC. The chain carries TRBV7-2 and TRBJ2-7; the match to TRBD2 covers 13 bases. V trimming: 5 bases; J trimming: 6 bases; junction bases outside the gene matches: 10. The CDR3 is made up of 16 amino acids. Germline lookup yields CDR1 SGHTA and CDR2 FQGNSA.

The CDR3 DNA sequence: TGTGCCTCCGGGAGGGACCACTCCTACAATGAGCAGTTCTTC. This codes for CASGRDHSYNEQFF. The chain carries TRBV7-2 and TRBJ2-1; 8 bases line up with TRBD2. Germline V gene sequence: CDR1 SGHTA, CDR2 FQGNSA. This CDR3 spans 14 amino acids. Trimming cost V 11 bases and J 0 bases; bases outside gene matches: 6.

This chain links TRBV9 with TRBJ2-5, with a weak D call TRBD1 (6 bases). Deletions cut 4 bases from V and 4 bases from J, with 11 bases between. There are 13 residues in the CDR3. The germline CDR1 and CDR2 sequences are SGDLS and YYNGEE. Written as DNA, the CDR3 is TGTGCCAGCAGCCCGCAGGGGCTAGAGACCCAGTACTTC. Translated, it gives CASSPQGLETQYF.

The chain carries TRBV7-9 and TRBJ2-3, with 8 bases lining up with TRBD1. Germline-derived CDR1 and CDR2 are SEHNR and FQNEAQ (reference sequence). V lost 5 bases and J lost 3; bases outside the gene matches: 7. The CDR3 covers 15 residues. In nucleotides, the CDR3 is TGTGCCAGCAGCCAGCGGACAGGGAGTACAGATACGCAGTATTTT. This gives the protein CASSQRTGSTDTQYF.

The J gene is TRBJ2-7, the V gene TRBV6-6; 11 positions agree with TRBD2. The CDR3 totals 15 residues. V shed 2 bases and J 7 bases; nucleotides not matched to a gene: 7. Per germline, CDR1 MNHNY and CDR2 SVGAGI (reference sequence). In DNA form, the CDR3 reads TGTGCCAGCAGTTACCACCCGGGACTAGCGGAAGAGCAGTACTTC. Translation gives CASSYHPGLAEEQYF.

The chain employs TRBV4-3 and TRBJ2-2; D gene unclear. The CDR3 consists of 17 residues. V was clipped by 4 bases and J by 0 bases, with 15 bases between them. The germline CDR1 and CDR2 sequences are LGHNA and YSLEER. The CDR3 DNA reads as TGCGCCAGCAGCCGCGTAAGTGGATTCGCGAACACCGGGGAGCTGTTTTTT. Translated: CASSRVSGFANTGELFF.

The chain joins TRBV10-3 to TRBJ1-1; D possibly corresponds to TRBD1 (6 bases). The V end lost 6 bases, the J end lost 4 bases, and 15 bases lay between the germline ends. The germline gives CDR1 ENHRY, CDR2 SYGVKD. CDR3 length: 14 residues. The CDR3 loop reads CAISLQQGITEAFF. CDR3 bases: TGTGCCATCAGCCTCCAACAGGGAATCACTGAAGCTTTCTTT.

This chain uses TRBV7-9 with TRBJ1-1; D not certain. Germline loops: CDR1 SEHNR, CDR2 FQNEAQ (reference sequence). This CDR3 is built from 12 residues. V shed 3 bases and J shed 8 bases, with 10 bases lying between them. In DNA form, the CDR3 reads TGTGCCAGCAGCTTTGAGGTTGGCGAAGCTTTCTTT. As protein: CASSFEVGEAFF.